Listed below are T cell receptor beta chains from one sample, sequenced in a study of blood T cell repertoires in COVID-19. Profiling relied on immunoSEQ multiplex PCR, and the TCRdb table lists in-frame clones only, not all of them. The data hold about 70,000 clones, with approximately 80% observed a single time. Material: peripheral blood. Source of these receptors: a human donor in a cohort sampled during active COVID-19. Each CDR3 is given with its conserved first and last residue. A D gene is named only where the DNA matches it firmly. Only some rows state a clone size, as once, few, many or a class for expanded clones.

NA	NA	TRBV4-2	TRBJ2-2	CASSQEDGTPNTGELFF	TGTGCCAGCAGCCAAGAGGATGGGACACCGAACACCGGGGAGCTGTTTTTT
few	TRBD1	TRBV4-2	TRBJ1-4	CASSQDSNRDRGWEKLFF	TGTGCCAGCAGCCAAGACTCGAACCGGGACAGGGGGTGGGAAAAACTGTTTTTT
NA	TRBD1	TRBV6-5	TRBJ2-1	CASRDRSNEQFF	TGTGCCAGCCGGGACAGGAGCAATGAGCAGTTCTTC
NA	NA	TRBV12-5	TRBJ2-2	CASGPPAPVGTGELFF	TGTGCTAGTGGCCCACCAGCGCCGGTGGGCACCGGGGAGCTGTTTTTT
NA	TRBD2	TRBV6-1	TRBJ2-7	CASSEGEGGDAYEQYF	TGTGCCAGCAGTGAAGGGGAGGGCGGAGACGCCTACGAGCAGTACTTC
NA	TRBD1	TRBV19	TRBJ1-6	CATRTGDNSPLHF	TGTGCCACCCGGACAGGGGATAATTCACCCCTCCACTTT
many	NA	TRBV6-6	TRBJ1-4	CASSATGGGEKLFF	TGTGCCAGCAGTGCGACGGGGGGAGGGGAAAAACTGTTTTTT
NA	NA	TRBV10-1	TRBJ2-3	CASSDWAAASTDTQYF	TGCGCCAGCAGTGACTGGGCAGCTGCTAGCACAGATACGCAGTATTTT
NA	NA	TRBV19	TRBJ1-2	CASSGSSGRPNYGYTF	TGTGCCAGTAGTGGCTCGTCGGGGAGGCCTAACTATGGCTACACCTTC
few	NA	TRBV19	TRBJ1-1	CASTLSAANTEAFF	TGTGCCAGTACCCTTTCTGCGGCGAACACTGAAGCTTTCTTT
few	NA	TRBV7-6	TRBJ2-1	CASSRPEGEQFF	TGTGCCAGCAGCCGCCCGGAGGGTGAGCAGTTCTTC
NA	TRBD2	TRBV5-4	TRBJ2-2	CASSLLPLAGTGELFF	TGTGCCAGCAGCTTGTTACCGCTAGCGGGCACCGGGGAGCTGTTTTTT
NA	TRBD1	TRBV19	TRBJ1-1	CASSIAGGFNTEAFF	TGTGCCAGTAGTATCGCAGGGGGATTTAACACTGAAGCTTTCTTT
NA	NA	TRBV10-1	TRBJ1-1	CASSDPQLMNTEAFF	TGCGCCAGCAGTGACCCGCAACTAATGAACACTGAAGCTTTCTTT
few	TRBD1	TRBV7-9	TRBJ1-1	CASSPGTGTTEAFF	TGTGCCAGCAGCCCCGGGACAGGGACCACTGAAGCTTTCTTT
NA	NA	TRBV18	TRBJ2-5	CASSPLSGTQETQYF	TGTGCCAGCTCACCACTTTCGGGGACACAAGAGACCCAGTACTTC
NA	NA	TRBV27	TRBJ1-5	CASSPAGYNQPQHF	TGTGCCAGCAGCCCTGCAGGGTACAATCAGCCCCAGCATTTT
NA	NA	TRBV5-1	TRBJ2-3	CASSLPGQGRTDTQYF	TGCGCCAGCAGCCTCCCCGGCCAGGGGCGCACAGATACGCAGTATTTT
NA	NA	TRBV7-9	TRBJ2-3	CASSPDSKIPDTQYF	TGTGCCAGCAGCCCCGACAGCAAGATCCCCGATACGCAGTATTTT
NA	TRBD2	TRBV5-4	TRBJ2-1	CASSSPGTSGSDEQFF	TGTGCCAGCAGCTCCCCCGGGACTAGCGGGAGCGATGAGCAGTTCTTC
NA	NA	TRBV5-1	TRBJ2-7	CASSFQDIAYEQYF	TGCGCCAGCAGCTTCCAGGACATTGCCTACGAGCAGTACTTC
once	NA	TRBV25-1	TRBJ1-1	CASLKPGATEAFF	TGTGCCAGCTTAAAGCCAGGGGCCACTGAAGCTTTCTTT
NA	NA	TRBV13	TRBJ2-7	CASSLHDSQSYEQYF	TGTGCCAGCAGCTTACACGACTCGCAGTCCTACGAGCAGTACTTC
few	NA	TRBV5-4	TRBJ1-1	CASSPQGTEAFF	TGTGCCAGCAGCCCGCAGGGGACTGAAGCTTTCTTT
NA	TRBD2	TRBV3-1/TRBV3-2	TRBJ2-1	CASSQGTSGRANRGEQFF	TGTGCCAGCAGCCAAGGGACTAGCGGGAGGGCCAATCGTGGTGAGCAGTTCTTC
NA	TRBD1	TRBV27	TRBJ2-3	CASSFRDSRTDTQYF	TGTGCCAGCAGTTTTAGGGACAGCCGCACAGATACGCAGTATTTT
NA	NA	TRBV5-8	TRBJ2-3	CASSLIGTDTQYF	TGTGCCAGCAGCTTGATCGGCACAGATACGCAGTATTTT
NA	TRBD2	TRBV5-4	TRBJ2-7	CASSLGHGGNNEQYF	TGTGCCAGCAGCTTGGGGCACGGGGGGAACAACGAGCAGTACTTC
NA	NA	TRBV18	TRBJ1-2	CASSLSPDNYGYTF	TGTGCCAGCTCACTCTCGCCAGATAACTATGGCTACACCTTC
few	NA	TRBV4-3	TRBJ2-7	CASSQERQGTYEQYF	TGCGCCAGCAGCCAAGAGAGGCAGGGTACCTACGAGCAGTACTTC
NA	TRBD2	TRBV7-2	TRBJ2-7	CASSLGTSGRTLSYEQYF	TGTGCCAGCAGCTTAGGGACTAGCGGGAGGACTCTCTCCTACGAGCAGTACTTC
NA	TRBD1	TRBV2	TRBJ2-3	CASRGGTGKGTDTQYF	TGTGCCAGCAGAGGCGGGACAGGGAAAGGCACAGATACGCAGTATTTT
NA	TRBD2	TRBV7-9	TRBJ2-5	CASSSGLAAETQYF	TGTGCCAGCAGCTCGGGACTAGCCGCGGAGACCCAGTACTTC
NA	NA	TRBV18	TRBJ2-3	CASSPPTASTDTQYF	TGTGCCAGCTCACCACCGACAGCCAGCACAGATACGCAGTATTTT
few	NA	TRBV19	TRBJ1-1	CASSIGRGNTEAFF	TGTGCCAGTAGTATAGGCAGGGGAAACACTGAAGCTTTCTTT
NA	TRBD2	TRBV7-2	TRBJ2-7	CASSPEGGSGRAFYEQYF	TGTGCCAGCAGCCCCGAAGGGGGAAGCGGGAGGGCCTTCTACGAGCAGTACTTC
once	NA	TRBV7-9	TRBJ1-1	CASSPPSGPNTEAFF	TGTGCCAGCAGCCCCCCCAGTGGTCCGAACACTGAAGCTTTCTTT
NA	TRBD2	TRBV6-5	TRBJ2-3	CASSYSSAGVLDTQYF	TGTGCCAGCAGTTACTCGTCCGCGGGAGTTTTAGATACGCAGTATTTT
NA	NA	TRBV20-1	TRBJ2-7	CSASSFYEQYF	TGCAGTGCTAGTTCTTTTTACGAGCAGTACTTC
NA	TRBD1	TRBV4-2	TRBJ2-7	CASSQDPQGISYEQYF	TGTGCCAGCAGCCAAGATCCACAGGGGATTTCCTACGAGCAGTACTTC
few	NA	TRBV7-2	TRBJ2-2	CASTPVRVSTGELFF	TGTGCCAGCACCCCTGTCAGGGTGAGCACCGGGGAGCTGTTTTTT
NA	TRBD2	TRBV10-2	TRBJ2-1	CASVAGVEYEQFF	TGCGCCAGCGTAGCGGGAGTTGAATATGAGCAGTTCTTC
NA	TRBD2	TRBV5-5	TRBJ2-1	CASSLELAGVGEQFF	TGTGCCAGCAGCTTAGAACTAGCGGGAGTGGGTGAGCAGTTCTTC
NA	TRBD2	TRBV27	TRBJ2-3	CASSFLPSGLSDTQYF	TGTGCCAGCAGTTTCTTGCCTAGCGGGTTGTCAGATACGCAGTATTTT
NA	NA	TRBV30	TRBJ2-5	CAWSVDADSGETQYF	TGTGCCTGGAGTGTTGACGCCGACTCCGGGGAGACCCAGTACTTC
NA	NA	TRBV20-1	TRBJ1-1	CSASFQGNTEAFF	TGCAGTGCTAGTTTCCAGGGAAACACTGAAGCTTTCTTT
NA	TRBD1	TRBV5-1	TRBJ2-5	CASSLTGTGGGETQYF	TGCGCCAGCAGCTTAACCGGGACAGGGGGCGGGGAGACCCAGTACTTC
NA	NA	TRBV6-5	TRBJ1-1	CASRTGRGEAFF	TGTGCCAGCAGAACAGGGAGGGGGGAAGCTTTCTTT
NA	TRBD1	TRBV19	TRBJ1-2	CASSMTGGFNFNYGYTF	TGTGCCAGTAGTATGACAGGGGGCTTCAATTTTAACTATGGCTACACCTTC
NA	TRBD1	TRBV27	TRBJ1-2	CASMGQVNYGYTF	TGTGCCAGCATGGGACAGGTGAACTATGGCTACACCTTC
NA	NA	TRBV11-2	TRBJ1-1	CASSLIRETEAFF	TGTGCCAGCAGCTTAATTAGAGAGACTGAAGCTTTCTTT